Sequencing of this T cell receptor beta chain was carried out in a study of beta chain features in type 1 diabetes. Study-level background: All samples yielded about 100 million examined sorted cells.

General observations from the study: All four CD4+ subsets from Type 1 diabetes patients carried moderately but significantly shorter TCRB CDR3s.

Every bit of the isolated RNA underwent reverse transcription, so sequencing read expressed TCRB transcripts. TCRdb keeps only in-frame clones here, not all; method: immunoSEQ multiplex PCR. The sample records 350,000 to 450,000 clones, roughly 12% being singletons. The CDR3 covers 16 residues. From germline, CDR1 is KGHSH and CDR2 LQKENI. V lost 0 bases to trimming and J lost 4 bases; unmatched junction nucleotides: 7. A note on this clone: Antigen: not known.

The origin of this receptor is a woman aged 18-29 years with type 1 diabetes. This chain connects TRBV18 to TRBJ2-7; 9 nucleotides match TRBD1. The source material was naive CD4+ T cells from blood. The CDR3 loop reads CASSPPYGTGKYEQYF. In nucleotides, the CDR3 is TGTGCCAGCTCACCACCGTACGGGACAGGGAAGTACGAGCAGTACTTC.